There are many counts of the clone carrying this T cell receptor (beta chain). What it binds is unknown. Researchers prepared the TCRbeta library using unique molecular identifiers, the study reports. TCRdb re-called the PCR reads with MiXCR, one entry per CDR3 protein. This table has hundreds of thousands of distinct CDR3 sequences, around a tenth appearing once. Germline CDR1 reads LGHNA; CDR2 reads YNFKEQ. With 0 bases removed from V and 3 bases from J, the gap between germline ends came to 23 bases. The CDR3 sequence is 19 residues long. The entry originates in a study of T-cell reconstitution after alpha-beta-depleted transplantation in children. Study observations and caveats: As was reported, about two months after transplant, alpha-beta T cells came from several hundred expanded graft clones.

This material consisted of peripheral blood, taken 180 days after TCRalphabeta/CD19-depleted stem cell transplant. This clonotype was sampled from a male patient under 10 years old who had a stem cell transplant for chronic granulomatous disease, so the T cells may come from the graft donor. V and J are TRBV4-2 and TRBJ1-1, with D uncertain. The CDR3 is CASSQDLTRGRVGHTEAFF. In DNA, the CDR3 is TGTGCCAGCAGCCAAGATCTTACAAGAGGGAGGGTAGGGCACACTGAAGCTTTCTTT.